The entry that follows covers one T cell receptor beta chain sequence. The antigen remains unidentified. This sample was taken from a study of Graves' ophthalmopathy and Graves' hyperthyroidism. Study as a whole: The study drew peripheral blood at initial diagnosis, before any treatment.

Transcripts of RNA were the source for amplifying TCR beta CDR3 regions. Second-round multiplex PCR came after a first-round RT-PCR that employed HTBI primers. Each CDR3 protein gets one entry after TCRdb re-called the multiplex PCR reads with MiXCR. The sample records about 740,000 distinct CDR3 sequences, 40% being singletons. The CDR3 length is 13 residues. The V end lost 4 bases, the J end lost 7 bases, and 13 bases lay between the germline ends. Germline CDR1 is MNHEY and CDR2 is SVGAGI. Study observations and caveats: The model forecast ophthalmopathy progression, reaching roughly 71% sensitivity and roughly 72% specificity.

Thyroid ultrasound, orbital computed tomography, TRAb, serum thyroxine and clinical symptoms formed the basis of diagnosis. Sequencing was carried out using peripheral blood. The chain is built from TRBV6-5 and TRBJ2-5; no definite D call. The TCR comes from an adult man with Graves' ophthalmopathy. DNA of the CDR3: TGTGCCAGCAGTTTATCAGGACCGGGGACCCAGTACTTC. It specifies CASSLSGPGTQYF.